This TCR beta chain was found in a study of CD8 T cells in Susac syndrome. The RNA, about 0.45 to 1 ug, was put through reverse transcription using random hexamers. The authors amplified TCR beta CDR3 across 54 Vbeta and 13 Jbeta using immunoSEQ multiplex PCR. Each CDR3 protein is one row after TCRdb ran MiXCR on the immunoSEQ multiplex PCR reads. The sample records 250,000 to 300,000 distinct CDR3 sequences, around 91% being singletons. Germline CDR1 is MDHEN and CDR2 is SYDVKM. V was cut by 6 bases and J by 5 bases, with 13 bases left in between. The CDR3 covers 13 residues. This chain links TRBV28 with TRBJ1-1, with TRBD1 as a possible D gene (6 bases). The sample taken for sequencing was CD8+ T cells from PBMCs. This TCR came from a human donor with multiple sclerosis. CDR3 amino acids: CASSPTGMTEAFF. The CDR3 nucleotides read TGTGCCAGCAGCCCGACAGGAATGACTGAAGCTTTCTTT.